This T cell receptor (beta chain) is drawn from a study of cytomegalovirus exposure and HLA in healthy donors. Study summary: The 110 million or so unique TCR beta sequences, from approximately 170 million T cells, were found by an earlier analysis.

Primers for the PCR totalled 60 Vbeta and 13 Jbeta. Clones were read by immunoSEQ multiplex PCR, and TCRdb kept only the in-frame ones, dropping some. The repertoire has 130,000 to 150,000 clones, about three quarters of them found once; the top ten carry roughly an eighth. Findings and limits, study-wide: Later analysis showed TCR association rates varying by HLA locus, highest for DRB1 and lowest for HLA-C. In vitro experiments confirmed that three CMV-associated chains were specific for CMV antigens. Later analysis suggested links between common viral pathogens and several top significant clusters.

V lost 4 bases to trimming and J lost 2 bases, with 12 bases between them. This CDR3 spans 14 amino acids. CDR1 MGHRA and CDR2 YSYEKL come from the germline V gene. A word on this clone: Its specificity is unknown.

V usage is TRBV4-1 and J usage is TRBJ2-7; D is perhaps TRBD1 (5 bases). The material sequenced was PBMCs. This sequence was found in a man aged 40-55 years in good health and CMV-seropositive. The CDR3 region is CASSPTDRAYEQYF. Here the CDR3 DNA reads TGCGCCAGCAGCCCGACCGACAGAGCCTACGAGCAGTACTTC.